A selection of T cell receptor beta chains follows, all from one sample in a study of blood T cell repertoires in COVID-19. TCRdb keeps only in-frame clones here, not all; method: immunoSEQ multiplex PCR. The table has some 300,000 clones, around nine tenths seen once. Sequencing was performed on peripheral blood. These receptors came from a man between 70 and 80 years old with acute or convalescent COVID-19. CDR3s include the opening cysteine and the closing phenylalanine or tryptophan. The D gene is left open where the match is weak. Size tells how often a clone was seen (once, few, many) or the class of an expanded clone, and some rows leave it out.

D,size,V,J,CDR3,DNA
TRBD1,few,TRBV7-2,TRBJ2-1,CASSSDRVYNEQFF,TGTGCCAGCAGCTCGGACAGGGTTTACAATGAGCAGTTCTTC
TRBD2,-,TRBV4-2,TRBJ2-3,CASSPSGIRDTQYF,TGTGCCAGCAGCCCCAGCGGGATTAGGGATACGCAGTATTTT
TRBD1,-,TRBV10-3,TRBJ1-6,CAISGDSYNSPLHF,TGTGCCATCAGTGGGGACAGCTATAATTCACCCCTCCACTTT
-,-,TRBV30,TRBJ1-3,CAWSVQGNTIYF,TGTGCCTGGAGTGTACAGGGAAACACCATATATTTT
-,-,TRBV20-1,TRBJ2-7,CSASLFGKGSSYEQYF,TGCAGTGCTAGTTTATTCGGGAAAGGAAGTTCCTACGAGCAGTACTTC
TRBD1,-,TRBV9,TRBJ1-6,CASSHTGGVGNSPLHF,TGTGCCAGCAGCCACACAGGGGGAGTCGGTAATTCACCCCTCCACTTT
TRBD1,-,TRBV4-3,TRBJ2-7,CASRKSGTGGEQYF,TGCGCCAGCCGCAAGAGTGGGACAGGGGGTGAGCAGTACTTC
-,-,TRBV29-1,TRBJ1-1,CSGTGGNTEAFF,TGCAGCGGGACGGGGGGGAACACTGAAGCTTTCTTT
TRBD2,-,TRBV5-6,TRBJ2-3,CASSLDITTSGKLTDTQYF,TGTGCCAGCAGCTTGGATATCACGACTAGCGGGAAACTCACAGATACGCAGTATTTT
TRBD1,-,TRBV2,TRBJ2-7,CASNQDRGQDEQYF,TGTGCCAGCAATCAGGACAGGGGGCAAGACGAGCAGTACTTC